Listed below are T cell receptor beta chains from one sample, sequenced in a study of T cell responses to AZD1222 COVID-19 vaccine. Using immunoSEQ multiplex PCR, the repertoire was profiled, and TCRdb retains in-frame clones only, with some absent. This repertoire shows roughly 160,000 clones, 90% found once; its top ten account for approximately 1.5%. The sample in question was peripheral blood, obtained on day 0 of AZD1222 vaccination. The receptors stem from an adult in good health. CDR3s include the opening cysteine and the closing phenylalanine or tryptophan. D genes are given only for firm matches. Only some rows state a clone size, as once, few, many or a class for expanded clones.

J: TRBJ2-7
D: -
size: once
V: TRBV11-3
DNA: TGTGCCAGCAGCTTAGAGGGTTTC
CDR3: CASSLEGF

J: TRBJ2-1
D: TRBD2
size: -
V: TRBV28
DNA: TGTGCCAGCAGTTCAACAGGACTAGCGGAAAAGAGCTCCTACAATGAGCAGTTCTTC
CDR3: CASSSTGLAEKSSYNEQFF

J: TRBJ1-2
D: -
size: -
V: TRBV18
DNA: TGTGCCAGCTCACTGGGTACGACAGGTTTCGACTATGGCTACACCTTC
CDR3: CASSLGTTGFDYGYTF

J: TRBJ2-1
D: -
size: -
V: TRBV19
DNA: TGTGCCAGTAGTCGGGGGCAGGGGCAGTTCTTC
CDR3: CASSRGQGQFF

J: TRBJ2-2
D: TRBD2
size: -
V: TRBV4-1
DNA: TGCGCCAGCAGCCCTCCGTCGGGGGGGAACACCGGGGAGCTGTTTTTT
CDR3: CASSPPSGGNTGELFF

J: TRBJ2-1
D: TRBD2
size: -
V: TRBV27
DNA: TGTGCCAGCAGTTTCTCCGGGACTAGCGGCATCAATGAGCAGTTCTTC
CDR3: CASSFSGTSGINEQFF

J: TRBJ1-5
D: -
size: -
V: TRBV19
DNA: TGTGCCAGTAGTAGAGCAGGGTCTAACAATCAGCCCCAGCATTTT
CDR3: CASSRAGSNNQPQHF

J: TRBJ1-6
D: -
size: -
V: TRBV7-2
DNA: TGTGCCAGCAGCTTACAGGGCGTAAATTCACCCCTCCACTTT
CDR3: CASSLQGVNSPLHF

J: TRBJ1-2
D: TRBD1
size: few
V: TRBV23-1
DNA: TGCGCCAGCAGTCATCAGGACAGGTTTGGGGGCTACACCTTC
CDR3: CASSHQDRFGGYTF

J: TRBJ2-5
D: TRBD1
size: -
V: TRBV7-3
DNA: TGTGCCAGCAGCACAGGGGAGAGGGAGACCCAGTACTTC
CDR3: CASSTGERETQYF

J: TRBJ2-1
D: -
size: -
V: TRBV9
DNA: TGTGCCAGCAGCCCCCCTGAGGTGGCAGGGGAGCAGTTCTTC
CDR3: CASSPPEVAGEQFF

J: TRBJ1-3
D: -
size: once
V: TRBV14
DNA: TGTGCCAGCAGCCGAAAGGGTTCGGGAAACACCATATATTTT
CDR3: CASSRKGSGNTIYF

J: TRBJ1-5
D: TRBD1
size: -
V: TRBV30
DNA: TGTGCCTGGAGTACAGGGGGAAATCAGCCCCAGCATTTT
CDR3: CAWSTGGNQPQHF

J: TRBJ2-3
D: -
size: -
V: TRBV24-1
DNA: TGTGCCACCAGTGATACTGGGGTGACAGATACGCAGTATTTT
CDR3: CATSDTGVTDTQYF

J: TRBJ2-5
D: -
size: once
V: TRBV2
DNA: TGTGCCAGCATCCACCCGGGACTTTCCGAAGAGACCCAGTACTTC
CDR3: CASIHPGLSEETQYF

J: TRBJ1-5
D: -
size: -
V: TRBV4-2
DNA: TGTGCCAGCAGCCAACAGACAGGTCAGCCCCAGCATTTT
CDR3: CASSQQTGQPQHF

J: TRBJ2-7
D: -
size: -
V: TRBV10-2
DNA: TGCGCCAGCAAAGGGGGGATAAACCACGAGCAGTACTTC
CDR3: CASKGGINHEQYF

J: TRBJ2-3
D: TRBD2
size: -
V: TRBV11-2
DNA: TGTGCCAGCAGCTTATCTCTAGCGGAAACCACAGATACGCAGTATTTT
CDR3: CASSLSLAETTDTQYF

J: TRBJ1-3
D: -
size: -
V: TRBV6-1
DNA: TGTGCCAGCAGTGAAGGCCTCGGGTACACCATATATTTT
CDR3: CASSEGLGYTIYF

J: TRBJ1-1
D: -
size: -
V: TRBV7-9
DNA: TGTGCCAGCAGCTTAGCAGGGAACACTGAAGCTTTCTTT
CDR3: CASSLAGNTEAFF

J: TRBJ1-4
D: TRBD1
size: -
V: TRBV13
DNA: TGTGCCAGCAGCGACCAGGGGGCCAACGAAAAACTGTTTTTT
CDR3: CASSDQGANEKLFF

J: TRBJ1-2
D: TRBD1
size: -
V: TRBV28
DNA: TGTGCCACCACAGGGGGCGCTGGCTATGGCTACACCTTC
CDR3: CATTGGAGYGYTF

J: TRBJ2-5
D: -
size: -
V: TRBV24-1
DNA: TGTGCCACCAGCTGGGGAGAGACCCAGTACTTC
CDR3: CATSWGETQYF

J: TRBJ2-2
D: TRBD2
size: -
V: TRBV9
DNA: TGTGCCAGCAGCGCTGGACTAGCGGTGACCACCGGGGAGCTGTTTTTT
CDR3: CASSAGLAVTTGELFF

J: TRBJ2-1
D: TRBD2
size: once
V: TRBV5-4
DNA: TGTGCCAGCAGCCCCACGGGTTGGGGGGGTTACAATGAGCAGTTCTTC
CDR3: CASSPTGWGGYNEQFF

J: TRBJ1-4
D: -
size: -
V: TRBV21-1
DNA: TGTGCCAGCAGCAATAATGGGCGAGTCTCCGAAAAACTGTTTTTT
CDR3: CASSNNGRVSEKLFF

J: TRBJ1-2
D: -
size: few
V: TRBV24-1
DNA: TGTGCCACCAGTGATTGGGGTTTTGGCTACACCTTC
CDR3: CATSDWGFGYTF

J: TRBJ2-7
D: TRBD2
size: -
V: TRBV5-1
DNA: TGCGCCAGCAGCCTGGTGGGCGGGGGGGACTCCTACGAGCAGTACTTC
CDR3: CASSLVGGGDSYEQYF

J: TRBJ1-4
D: -
size: -
V: TRBV23-1
DNA: TGCGCCAGGGATCGGACGGCCGTTGCAACTAATGAAAAACTGTTTTTT
CDR3: CARDRTAVATNEKLFF

J: TRBJ1-6
D: -
size: -
V: TRBV7-2
DNA: TGTGCCAGCAGCTTACGGGGCTCCAATAATTCACCCCTCCACTTT
CDR3: CASSLRGSNNSPLHF

J: TRBJ2-3
D: -
size: -
V: TRBV5-1
DNA: TGCGCCAGCAGCTTAGAGTACCTGACAGACCAAAGCACAGATACGCAGTATTTT
CDR3: CASSLEYLTDQSTDTQYF

J: TRBJ1-5
D: -
size: -
V: TRBV11-2
DNA: TGTGCCAGCAGCCTCGATAGCAATCAGCCCCAGCATTTT
CDR3: CASSLDSNQPQHF

J: TRBJ2-7
D: TRBD2
size: -
V: TRBV5-4
DNA: TGTGCCAGCAGCTTTGGTACTAGCGGGATTTCCTACGAGCAGTACTTC
CDR3: CASSFGTSGISYEQYF

J: TRBJ2-7
D: -
size: -
V: TRBV28
DNA: TGTGCCAGCAGTCTACCACCCGGACGTTCCTACGAGCAGTACTTC
CDR3: CASSLPPGRSYEQYF

J: TRBJ1-6
D: -
size: -
V: TRBV3-1/TRBV3-2
DNA: TGTGCCAGCAGCCAAGACAGGCCAAGCTCCTATAATTCACCCCTCCACTTT
CDR3: CASSQDRPSSYNSPLHF

J: TRBJ2-7
D: TRBD1
size: -
V: TRBV2
DNA: TGTGCCAGCAGTGGACAGGGGAGCTCCTACGAGCAGTACTTC
CDR3: CASSGQGSSYEQYF

J: TRBJ1-1
D: TRBD1
size: -
V: TRBV7-8
DNA: TGTGCCAGCAGCCCCTCCCCCTACAGGGGAAAGAACACTGAAGCTTTCTTT
CDR3: CASSPSPYRGKNTEAFF

J: TRBJ2-7
D: -
size: few
V: TRBV7-9
DNA: TGTGCCAGCACCGATCGGGACTCCGCCTACGAGCAGTACTTC
CDR3: CASTDRDSAYEQYF

J: TRBJ1-1
D: -
size: -
V: TRBV28
DNA: TGTGCCAGCGCCCTTTCCAGGAACACTGAAGCTTTCTTT
CDR3: CASALSRNTEAFF

J: TRBJ1-4
D: TRBD1
size: -
V: TRBV4-2
DNA: TGTGCCAGCAGCCTCCGACAGGGGTTAGACGAAAAACTGTTTTTT
CDR3: CASSLRQGLDEKLFF

J: TRBJ2-2
D: TRBD2
size: -
V: TRBV2
DNA: TGTGCCAGCGGCCCGGGACTAGCGACCGGGGAGCTGTTTTTT
CDR3: CASGPGLATGELFF

J: TRBJ1-1
D: -
size: -
V: TRBV7-2
DNA: TGTGCCAGCAGCTTAGTCCACACATTCACTGAAGCTTTCTTT
CDR3: CASSLVHTFTEAFF

J: TRBJ1-5
D: -
size: -
V: TRBV7-2
DNA: TGTGCCAGCAGCTCGGGACAACCGCTTGAGCCCCAGCATTTT
CDR3: CASSSGQPLEPQHF

J: TRBJ2-7
D: -
size: -
V: TRBV12-3/TRBV12-4
DNA: TGTGCCAGCAGTCAAGATATGAAGCAGTACTTC
CDR3: CASSQDMKQYF

J: TRBJ1-3
D: -
size: -
V: TRBV9
DNA: TGTGCCAGCAGCGTGGCCGACAGCTCTGGAAACACCATATATTTT
CDR3: CASSVADSSGNTIYF

J: TRBJ2-3
D: -
size: -
V: TRBV28
DNA: TGTGCCAGCAGAACGGGCTCCGGGGGAGCAGATACGCAGTATTTT
CDR3: CASRTGSGGADTQYF

J: TRBJ1-2
D: TRBD1
size: -
V: TRBV7-9
DNA: TGTGCCAGCAGCACGCCGTCGGGACAGCTCTATGGCTACACCTTC
CDR3: CASSTPSGQLYGYTF

J: TRBJ1-1
D: -
size: -
V: TRBV3-1/TRBV3-2
DNA: TGTGCCAGCAGCCAGGCCGGGACCTCTTACACTGAAGCTTTCTTT
CDR3: CASSQAGTSYTEAFF

J: TRBJ1-3
D: -
size: -
V: TRBV15
DNA: TGTGCCACCAGCAGGCTACAGGGTGCTGGAAACACCATATATTTT
CDR3: CATSRLQGAGNTIYF

J: TRBJ2-7
D: -
size: -
V: TRBV3-1/TRBV3-2
DNA: TGTGCCAGCAGCCAAAACGCTGCAGGGGTTTACTCCTACGAGCAGTACTTC
CDR3: CASSQNAAGVYSYEQYF